This entry is about one T cell receptor beta chain. Its specific antigen is unknown. Per-nucleotide qualities are absent, and no much larger clonotype sits a single base away. This sample stems from a study of robustness of blood B and T cell sequencing (dated by TCRdb to the late 2010s). General notes on the study: The study aimed to determine how much peripheral blood is needed to reliably characterize an individual's TCRbeta and IgG repertoires. In each of the nine to ten independently drawn blood samples, TCRbeta and IgG repertoires were quantified. As technical replicates, two replicate TCRbeta cDNA libraries were prepared from one shared RNA pool derived from a single 10 ml draw.

The investigation overall reported the following: Because EDTA tubes had to be fractionated immediately, the use of EDTA tubes in multi-site collections was limited. Every single 10 ml sample contained the 1,000 most abundant TCRbeta clonotypes from the pooled draws. When technical replicate libraries were compared, 90% to 95% of the top 10,000 TCRbeta clonotypes in one library also turned up in the other. TCRbeta rarefaction curves did not fully plateau, suggesting under-sequencing or many low-abundance clonotypes. When 3 or 4 tubes (about 27-45 ml blood) were combined, saturation was approached in coverage of the top 10,000 TCRbeta clonotypes. Pooling tubes did not make the overlap of rare TCRbeta clonotypes any better, which implies that much larger blood volumes would be needed to capture those rare clonotypes. Evidence of cross-contamination, likely resulting from batch processing, was observed in one pair of TCRbeta libraries, and the UMI-sequence pairs shared between the two libraries were removed.

mRNA, which captures expressed receptors, was used instead of genomic DNA for quantification of TCRbeta repertoires. Buffy coat leukocytes were collected into Trizol, and RNA was extracted with the Direct-zol RNA MiniPrep Plus kit without cell sorting. EDTA blood tubes were spun right away at 4 degrees C to separate plasma, buffy coat and red blood cells. The library was prepared using PCR. Sequenced using an Illumina MiSeq. cDNA was synthesized with SMARTScribe reverse transcriptase and a 5' template-switch oligo that added a universal priming site. The template-switch oligo carried a 12-nucleotide random unique molecular identifier (UMI) that tagged each cDNA molecule. During reverse transcription, chain-specific reverse primers targeted TCRbeta transcripts. Residual template-switch adapters were removed by uracil DNA glycosylase treatment, and cDNA was purified using a Qiagen MinElute kit. For the first PCR, around 23 cycles were run with KAPA HiFi HotStart ReadyMix and step-out primers, split across four 50 ul reactions. Before further amplification, first-round PCR products were gel-purified. Illumina Nextera adapters were added in a second 8-cycle PCR, after which libraries were purified and pooled. The UMI barcode for each TCRbeta molecule was captured by a 50-nucleotide 5' read. On the authors' methods: Reads were grouped by UMI into consensus reads using the MIGEC toolkit. PEAR was used to merge forward and reverse consensus reads into final reads. Identical UMI-sequence pairs found in more than one library were treated as cross-sample contamination and removed by a custom decontamination script. MIGMAP, a wrapper around IgBLAST, was used for V(D)J assignment and CDR3 extraction. TCR clonotypes were defined by identical V gene, J gene and CDR3 amino acid sequence, and CDR1 and CDR2 were left unsequenced. TCRdb passed the public sequencing reads through fastp at Q25 and MiXCR, retaining productive beta sequences. When rows share a CDR3 protein, they turn into one entry using the most common DNA and genes. TCRdb's processing, not the authors', yielded these V and J calls. The sample yields 4,000 or so distinct CDR3 sequences; around half were counted once. The top ten hold roughly a quarter of the sample.

CDR1 and CDR2 were assigned from the germline V gene (reference sequence) as LNHNV and YYDKDF. The CDR3 has 11 amino acids, counting the end cysteine and phenylalanine. The kept DNA is CDR3 alone, 33 bases in frame from the first base. V gives up 5 bases and J gives up 8 bases, and the segment between their germline ends measures 9 bases. What was sequenced was peripheral blood. The TCR comes from a human donor in good health. Here the chain combines TRBV15 and TRBJ1-1; a confident D gene designation cannot be given. The CDR3 has the sequence CATSETREAFF. The DNA is as follows: TGTGCCACCAGCGAGACGAGGGAAGCTTTCTTT.